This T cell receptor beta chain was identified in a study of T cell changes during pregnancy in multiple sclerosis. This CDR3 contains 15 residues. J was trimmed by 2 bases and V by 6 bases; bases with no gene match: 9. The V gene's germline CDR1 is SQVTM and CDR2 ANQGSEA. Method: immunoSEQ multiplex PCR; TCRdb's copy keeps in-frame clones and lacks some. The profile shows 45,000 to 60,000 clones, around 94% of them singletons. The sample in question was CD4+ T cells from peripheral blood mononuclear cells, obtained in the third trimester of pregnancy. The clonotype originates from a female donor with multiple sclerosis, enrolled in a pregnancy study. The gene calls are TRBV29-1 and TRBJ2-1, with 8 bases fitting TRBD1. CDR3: CSVLGQGKAYNEQFF. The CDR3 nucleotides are TGCAGCGTCCTTGGACAGGGAAAGGCCTACAATGAGCAGTTCTTC.